The rows below give T cell receptor beta chains drawn from one sample of a study of cytomegalovirus exposure and HLA in healthy donors. The protocol was immunoSEQ multiplex PCR, while the TCRdb copy is restricted to in-frame clones and leaves out a portion. The table shows 200,000 to 250,000 clones, with roughly four fifths occurring only once. The sample taken for sequencing was PBMCs. The source is a woman in her 40s in good health and CMV-seronegative. CDR3s include the opening cysteine and the closing phenylalanine or tryptophan. Fields, in order: D gene, V gene, J gene, clone size, CDR3 protein, CDR3 DNA. D genes are given only for firm matches. A clone size is listed for some rows: how often the clone was seen (once, few, many), or a class if it is expanded.

D: TRBD1; V: TRBV7-7; J: TRBJ2-2; size: once; CDR3: CASSIQGAQNTGELFF; DNA: TGTGCCAGCAGCATACAGGGGGCGCAGAACACCGGGGAGCTGTTTTTT
D: .; V: TRBV6-1; J: TRBJ1-4; size: .; CDR3: CANSERTNEKLFF; DNA: TGTGCCAACTCCGAAAGAACTAATGAAAAACTGTTTTTT
D: .; V: TRBV19; J: TRBJ1-3; size: .; CDR3: CATRASWTGNTIYF; DNA: TGTGCCACTCGGGCTTCCTGGACAGGAAACACCATATATTTT
D: .; V: TRBV7-9; J: TRBJ1-4; size: .; CDR3: CASSSGDAAGSSKLFF; DNA: TGTGCCAGCAGCTCGGGGGACGCGGCAGGTAGTAGTAAACTGTTTTTT
D: .; V: TRBV18; J: TRBJ1-5; size: .; CDR3: CASSPQGNQPQHF; DNA: TGTGCCAGCTCCCCGCAGGGCAATCAGCCCCAGCATTTT
D: .; V: TRBV5-1; J: TRBJ2-2; size: .; CDR3: CASSLALAGTTGELFF; DNA: TGCGCCAGCAGCTTGGCGCTCGCGGGAACCACCGGGGAGCTGTTTTTT
D: TRBD1; V: TRBV7-9; J: TRBJ2-7; size: few; CDR3: CASSRGTGRVEQYF; DNA: TGTGCCAGCAGCCGGGGGACAGGGCGGGTCGAGCAGTACTTC
D: .; V: TRBV27; J: TRBJ2-7; size: once; CDR3: CASSLSSVSYEQYF; DNA: TGTGCCAGCAGTTTATCGTCAGTAAGCTACGAGCAGTACTTC
D: TRBD1; V: TRBV27; J: TRBJ2-3; size: .; CDR3: CASTRAPGQILGDTQYF; DNA: TGTGCCAGCACCCGAGCTCCGGGACAGATCTTGGGAGATACGCAGTATTTT
D: .; V: TRBV9; J: TRBJ2-7; size: .; CDR3: CASSVASRGEQYF; DNA: TGTGCCAGCAGCGTAGCCTCCCGGGGCGAGCAGTACTTC
D: TRBD1; V: TRBV28; J: TRBJ1-5; size: few; CDR3: CASTGQGRPQHF; DNA: TGTGCCAGCACCGGACAGGGTCGGCCCCAGCATTTT
D: .; V: TRBV7-9; J: TRBJ1-2; size: few; CDR3: CASSLGISSGSNYGYTF; DNA: TGTGCCAGCAGCTTAGGAATATCGTCAGGGTCAAACTATGGCTACACCTTC
D: .; V: TRBV4-1; J: TRBJ1-1; size: few; CDR3: CASSQIVRVNTEAFF; DNA: TGCGCCAGCAGCCAAATCGTCAGGGTGAACACTGAAGCTTTCTTT
D: TRBD1; V: TRBV6-6; J: TRBJ1-1; size: .; CDR3: CASSSTGNPNTEAFF; DNA: TGTGCCAGCAGTTCGACAGGGAACCCCAACACTGAAGCTTTCTTT
D: .; V: TRBV29-1; J: TRBJ2-7; size: .; CDR3: CSGRDSYEQYF; DNA: TGCAGCGGCCGGGACTCCTACGAGCAGTACTTC
D: TRBD1; V: TRBV5-6; J: TRBJ2-3; size: .; CDR3: CASIKQTGASPDTQYF; DNA: TGTGCCAGCATCAAACAGACAGGGGCTAGCCCAGATACGCAGTATTTT
D: TRBD1; V: TRBV30; J: TRBJ2-2; size: .; CDR3: CARDRGFSRTGELFF; DNA: TGTGCCCGAGACAGGGGATTTTCGAGGACCGGGGAGCTGTTTTTT
D: .; V: TRBV12-5; J: TRBJ2-1; size: .; CDR3: CASVFGGKDEQFF; DNA: TGTGCTAGTGTTTTTGGCGGGAAGGATGAGCAGTTCTTC
D: TRBD1; V: TRBV29-1; J: TRBJ1-2; size: .; CDR3: CSALPGQGYYGYTF; DNA: TGCAGCGCCCTACCGGGACAGGGTTATTATGGCTACACCTTC
D: .; V: TRBV12-5; J: TRBJ1-2; size: .; CDR3: CASSGSRGYGYTF; DNA: TGTGCTAGTAGCGGGAGCAGGGGATATGGCTACACCTTC
D: .; V: TRBV11-2; J: TRBJ1-1; size: .; CDR3: CASSSRRENTEAFF; DNA: TGTGCCAGCAGCTCCCGCCGGGAGAACACTGAAGCTTTCTTT
D: TRBD1; V: TRBV6-5; J: TRBJ2-7; size: .; CDR3: CASSYSVGTDYEQYF; DNA: TGTGCCAGCAGTTACTCCGTGGGGACAGACTACGAGCAGTACTTC
D: .; V: TRBV7-9; J: TRBJ2-1; size: .; CDR3: CASSSTNEQFF; DNA: TGTGCCAGCAGTAGTACGAATGAGCAGTTCTTC
D: .; V: TRBV21-1; J: TRBJ1-1; size: once; CDR3: CASSKAANTEAFF; DNA: TGTGCCAGCAGCAAAGCAGCGAACACTGAAGCTTTCTTT
D: TRBD1; V: TRBV29-1; J: TRBJ2-5; size: .; CDR3: CSVVTGGSARETQYF; DNA: TGCAGCGTAGTAACAGGGGGTTCAGCGAGAGAGACCCAGTACTTC
D: TRBD2; V: TRBV5-1; J: TRBJ2-1; size: once; CDR3: CASSPSGTSILEQFF; DNA: TGCGCCAGCAGCCCTAGTGGGACTAGCATCCTGGAGCAGTTCTTC
D: .; V: TRBV5-1; J: TRBJ1-3; size: .; CDR3: CASSFTRLSSGNTIYF; DNA: TGCGCCAGCAGCTTCACCAGGCTGAGCTCTGGAAACACCATATATTTT
D: .; V: TRBV28; J: TRBJ2-3; size: .; CDR3: CASREGTSDTQYF; DNA: TGTGCCAGCAGGGAGGGTACCTCAGATACGCAGTATTTT
D: TRBD1; V: TRBV7-2; J: TRBJ1-1; size: .; CDR3: CASSEGQGINTEAFF; DNA: TGTGCCAGCAGCGAGGGACAGGGTATAAACACTGAAGCTTTCTTT
D: .; V: TRBV30; J: TRBJ2-7; size: .; CDR3: CAWSVGVAYEQYF; DNA: TGTGCCTGGAGTGTGGGAGTGGCCTACGAGCAGTACTTC
D: TRBD2; V: TRBV6-1; J: TRBJ2-7; size: .; CDR3: CASTRSGDLYEQYF; DNA: TGTGCCAGCACCCGTAGCGGGGACCTATACGAGCAGTACTTC
D: TRBD2; V: TRBV4-2; J: TRBJ2-1; size: .; CDR3: CASSPLGGLFGSYNEQFF; DNA: TGTGCCAGCAGCCCCTTGGGAGGGCTGTTCGGCTCCTACAATGAGCAGTTCTTC
D: .; V: TRBV5-6; J: TRBJ1-2; size: .; CDR3: CASSLYFSTNYGYTF; DNA: TGTGCCAGCAGCTTGTATTTTTCTACTAACTATGGCTACACCTTC
D: TRBD1; V: TRBV2; J: TRBJ1-1; size: once; CDR3: CASSPDRGLPPNTEAFF; DNA: TGTGCCAGCAGCCCCGACAGGGGGCTACCCCCGAACACTGAAGCTTTCTTT
D: .; V: TRBV5-5; J: TRBJ2-7; size: .; CDR3: CASSLATGPEQYF; DNA: TGTGCCAGCAGTCTAGCGACAGGGCCCGAGCAGTACTTC
D: TRBD1; V: TRBV5-1; J: TRBJ1-2; size: .; CDR3: CASSYLTGDYGYTF; DNA: TGCGCCAGCAGCTACTTGACAGGGGACTATGGCTACACCTTC
D: .; V: TRBV2; J: TRBJ1-1; size: .; CDR3: CASSRSPGNTEAFF; DNA: TGTGCCAGCAGTCGCTCCCCAGGAAACACTGAAGCTTTCTTT
D: TRBD1; V: TRBV7-6; J: TRBJ2-1; size: .; CDR3: CASRVMTGGFNEQFF; DNA: TGTGCCAGCAGGGTGATGACAGGGGGCTTCAATGAGCAGTTCTTC
D: .; V: TRBV6-6; J: TRBJ1-1; size: .; CDR3: CASSYSGLRNTEAFF; DNA: TGTGCCAGCAGTTACTCCGGACTCAGGAACACTGAAGCTTTCTTT
D: .; V: TRBV4-2; J: TRBJ1-6; size: .; CDR3: CASSQDSGEYNSPLHF; DNA: TGTGCCAGCAGCCAAGATTCAGGGGAGTATAATTCACCCCTCCACTTT
D: .; V: TRBV27; J: TRBJ2-7; size: .; CDR3: CASSLANRVIYEQYF; DNA: TGTGCCAGCAGTTTAGCCAACAGGGTAATCTACGAGCAGTACTTC
D: .; V: TRBV19; J: TRBJ2-7; size: .; CDR3: CASSIVTGYEQYF; DNA: TGTGCCAGTAGTATAGTAACAGGCTACGAGCAGTACTTC
D: .; V: TRBV6-5; J: TRBJ1-2; size: .; CDR3: CASSTDSLAGYTF; DNA: TGTGCCAGCAGTACGGACAGCCTCGCTGGCTACACCTTC
D: .; V: TRBV7-9; J: TRBJ1-2; size: .; CDR3: CASRPQGGNYGYTF; DNA: TGTGCCAGCAGACCTCAGGGAGGCAACTATGGCTACACCTTC
D: TRBD2; V: TRBV10-3; J: TRBJ2-3; size: .; CDR3: CAISASGRADTQYF; DNA: TGTGCCATCAGTGCTAGCGGGAGGGCAGATACGCAGTATTTT
D: TRBD1; V: TRBV5-1; J: TRBJ2-5; size: .; CDR3: CASSLGIRNRGNQETQYF; DNA: TGCGCCAGCAGCTTGGGGATTCGGAACAGGGGCAATCAAGAGACCCAGTACTTC
D: TRBD2; V: TRBV28; J: TRBJ2-2; size: few; CDR3: CASSPGLAYTGELFF; DNA: TGTGCCAGCAGCCCGGGACTAGCATACACCGGGGAGCTGTTTTTT
D: .; V: TRBV28; J: TRBJ1-1; size: .; CDR3: CASSSPGIGNTEAFF; DNA: TGTGCCAGCAGTTCTCCAGGGATTGGGAACACTGAAGCTTTCTTT
D: TRBD1; V: TRBV5-1; J: TRBJ2-7; size: .; CDR3: CASSGRTGDDEQYF; DNA: TGCGCCAGCAGCGGAAGGACAGGGGACGACGAGCAGTACTTC
D: TRBD2; V: TRBV27; J: TRBJ2-3; size: few; CDR3: CASSRLAGLRDTQYF; DNA: TGTGCCAGCAGCCGACTAGCGGGTCTTCGGGATACGCAGTATTTT